Shown below are 8 T cell receptor beta chains from a single sample sequenced in a study of shared clonotypes between healthy human individuals. Repertoires were generated with immunoSEQ multiplex PCR, while TCRdb's copy carries only in-frame clones and drops some. The sample lists about 1 million clones; roughly 74% were seen once. Sequenced: memory CD4+ T cells from PBMCs. Subset here: CD45RA-negative fraction. Every receptor here comes from a man between 18 and 35 years old in good health. Some clones in this sample may be carry-over from other donors' samples.

Concerning this clone: It differs at one base from a far larger clone, so likely a read error. The V gene is TRBV19, the J gene TRBJ2-7, with TRBD1 matching 8 bases. The CDR3 has 16 residues. CDR1 and CDR2 (germline): LNHDA, SQIVND (reference sequence). The junction had 12 bases not matched to a gene; V was cut back by 5 bases and J by 3 bases. The DNA of the CDR3 is TGTGCCAGTAGTGCGGCAGGGGGCCTGGGCTTCTACGAGCAGTACTTC. This translates into CASSAAGGLGFYEQYF. Complete variable domain (other parts from reference TRBV19 and TRBJ2-7): DGGITQSPKYLFRKEGQNVTLSCEQNLNHDAMYWYRQDPGQGLRLIYYSQIVNDFQKGDIAEGYSVSREKKESFPLTVTSAQKNPTAFYLCASSAAGGLGFYEQYFGPGTRLTVT.

V is TRBV5-4 and J is TRBJ2-3, with TRBD1 matching 7 bases. The CDR3 is made up of 15 amino acids. Germline CDR1 and CDR2: SGHNT and YYREEE (reference sequence). V was pared by 5 bases and J by 2 bases, with 8 bases of the junction left unmatched. The CDR3 DNA reads TGTGCCAGCAGAACAGGGGAACTGAACACAGATACGCAGTATTTT. This gives the protein CASRTGELNTDTQYF.

This chain joins TRBV7-5 and TRBJ1-1. TRBV7-5 is a pseudogene locus. CDR3 length: 14 residues. The CDR3 DNA reads as TGTGCCAGAAGCTTATACGGGAAAAGGACTGAAGCTTTCTTT. Protein sequence: CARSLYGKRTEAFF.

This clone showed up just once. The chain couples TRBV18 to TRBJ2-1, with D maybe TRBD2 (5 bases). This CDR3 is built from 15 residues. Germline V gene lookup returns CDR1 KGHSH and CDR2 LQKENI. Trimming took off 2 bases at V and 0 bases at J, with 8 bases between the two ends. In DNA, the CDR3 is TGTGCCAGCTCACCAGTACGGGGCTCCTACAATGAGCAGTTCTTC. This codes for CASSPVRGSYNEQFF. The full variable domain, its missing parts supplied by reference TRBV18 and TRBJ2-1, is NAGVMQNPRHLVRRRGQEARLRCSPMKGHSHVYWYRQLPEEGLKFMVYLQKENIIDESGMPKERFSAEFPKEGPSILRIQQVVRGDSAAYFCASSPVRGSYNEQFFGPGTRLTVL.

Turning to this clone: The same CDR3 is also encoded by other DNA sequences in this sample. V and J are TRBV6-5 and TRBJ1-1, with TRBD1 as a possible D gene (5 bases). The germline V and J ends were trimmed by 5 bases and 4 bases, with 17 bases remaining between them. Germline lookup yields CDR1 MNHEY and CDR2 SVGAGI. The CDR3 spans 15 residues. The chain's CDR3 is CASSRPPGAGTEAFF. The CDR3 DNA is TGTGCCAGCAGTCGCCCTCCCGGGGCTGGCACTGAAGCTTTCTTT.

The sample holds one count of this clone. The rearrangement links TRBV18 to TRBJ1-6; TRBD1 matches at 8 bases. The germline V gene has CDR1 KGHSH and CDR2 LQKENI. The J segment lost 0 bases and the V segment lost 1 base, leaving 2 bases of the junction unmatched. The CDR3 covers 17 residues. The CDR3 reads CASSPRTGSSYNSPLHF. In DNA form, the CDR3 reads TGTGCCAGCTCACCACGGACAGGGAGCTCCTATAATTCACCCCTCCACTTT.

This chain connects TRBV7-2 to TRBJ2-7; 7 bases fit TRBD2. The germline CDR1 and CDR2 sequences are SGHTA and FQGNSA. This CDR3 comprises 15 residues. The junction had 13 bases not matched to a gene; V was cut back by 5 bases and J by 6 bases. CDR3 DNA: TGTGCCAGCAGCCCGACTAGCCGCTGGTTTTCCGAGCAGTACTTC. Protein: CASSPTSRWFSEQYF.

The rearrangement uses TRBV28 and TRBJ2-7; maybe TRBD2 (5 bases). Germline values: CDR1 MDHEN, CDR2 SYDVKM. Trimming took 10 bases from V and 3 from J, leaving 16 bases between them. This CDR3 is built from 13 residues. In DNA form, the CDR3 reads TGTGCCACCCGGGGTAGCAGCGTCTACGAGCAGTACTTC. This gives the protein CATRGSSVYEQYF.